The clone carrying this T cell receptor (beta chain) has a handful of counts. The V and J ends lost 3 bases and 3 bases, in that order; junction bases with no gene match: 6. Germline V gene lookup returns CDR1 SGHRS and CDR2 YFSETQ. CDR3 size: 15 residues. TCRdb ran MiXCR on the 5' RACE reads and lists one entry per CDR3 protein. The sample yields fewer than 600,000 distinct CDR3 sequences, roughly 22% seen once. This sample was taken from a study of T-cell memory formation after mild COVID-19. This clonotype originated in an adult woman who had mild COVID-19 (a few samples of this study predate the infection). Cell type and time point are not known. The chain recombines TRBV5-1 with TRBJ1-1; 9 positions agree with TRBD1. Sequencing was performed on PBMCs or a T cell subset sorted from them (not recorded which). The CDR3 bases are TGCGCCAGCAGCTGGACAGGGGAGTCCCACACTGAAGCTTTCTTT. It yields the protein CASSWTGESHTEAFF.